This T cell receptor (beta chain) was found in a study of T cell responses to AZD1222 COVID-19 vaccine. Clones were read by immunoSEQ multiplex PCR, and TCRdb kept only the in-frame ones, dropping some. The table has some 92,000 clones, under 95% seen once; the top ten hold 5.2%. V lost 10 bases and J lost 8, with 20 bases in between. The CDR3 is 14 residues long. Germline CDR1 reads MNHEY; CDR2 reads SVGAGI. In regard to this clone: No antigen is known for it.

Study findings and constraints: White British people made up most donors, females outnumbered males, and clonal diversity was possibly underestimated. Spike was spanned by vaccine-associated CD4 TCRs, which were dominant at 160-218 and 743-854. After the peak T cell response, and only then, were repertoires sampled. Unmutated variant regions reportedly attract nearly half of all spike-specific TCRs.

The sequencing used peripheral blood, collected on day 0 of MenACWY control vaccination. The gene calls are TRBV6-5 and TRBJ1-4, with a tentative D call TRBD1 (6 bases). This TCR was sampled from an adult in good health. The CDR3 loop reads CATNRDTMGEKLFF. CDR3 DNA: TGTGCCACAAACCGGGACACCATGGGGGAAAAACTGTTTTTT.